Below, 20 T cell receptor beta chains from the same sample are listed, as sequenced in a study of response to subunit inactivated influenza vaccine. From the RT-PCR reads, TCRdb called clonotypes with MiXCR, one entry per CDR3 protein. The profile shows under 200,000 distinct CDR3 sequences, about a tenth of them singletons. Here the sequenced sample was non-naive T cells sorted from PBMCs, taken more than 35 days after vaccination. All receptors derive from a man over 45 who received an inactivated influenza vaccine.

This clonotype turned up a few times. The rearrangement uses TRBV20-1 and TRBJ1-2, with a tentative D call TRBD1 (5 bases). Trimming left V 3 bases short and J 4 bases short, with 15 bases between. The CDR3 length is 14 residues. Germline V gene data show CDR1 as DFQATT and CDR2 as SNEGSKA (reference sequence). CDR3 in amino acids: CSARRFGGGYGYTF. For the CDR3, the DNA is TGCAGTGCTAGGAGGTTCGGGGGAGGCTATGGCTACACCTTC.

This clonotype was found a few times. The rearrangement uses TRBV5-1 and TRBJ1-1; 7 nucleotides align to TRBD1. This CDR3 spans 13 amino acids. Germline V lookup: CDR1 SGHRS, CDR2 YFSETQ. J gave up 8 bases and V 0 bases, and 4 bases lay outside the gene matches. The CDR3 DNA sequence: TGCGCCAGCAGCTTGGTTTGGGACAGCGAAGCTTTCTTT. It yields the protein CASSLVWDSEAFF.

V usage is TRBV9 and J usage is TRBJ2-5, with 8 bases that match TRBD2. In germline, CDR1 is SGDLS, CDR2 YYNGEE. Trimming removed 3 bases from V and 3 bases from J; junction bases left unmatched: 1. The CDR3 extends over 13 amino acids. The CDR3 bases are TGTGCCAGCAGCGGGGGACTAGAAGAGACCCAGTACTTC. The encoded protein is CASSGGLEETQYF.

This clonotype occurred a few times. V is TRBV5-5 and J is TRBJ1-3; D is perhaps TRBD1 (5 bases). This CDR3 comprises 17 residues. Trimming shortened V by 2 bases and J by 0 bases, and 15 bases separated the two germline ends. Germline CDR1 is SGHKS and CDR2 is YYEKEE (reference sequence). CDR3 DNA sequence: TGTGCCAGCAGCTTTTGGGGCACTCGAAGCTCTGGAAACACCATATATTTT. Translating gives CASSFWGTRSSGNTIYF.

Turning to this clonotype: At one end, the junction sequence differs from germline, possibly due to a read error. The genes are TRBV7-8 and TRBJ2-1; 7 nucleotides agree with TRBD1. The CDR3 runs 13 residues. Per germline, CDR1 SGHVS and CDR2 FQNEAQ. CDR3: CAISRDREDEQFF. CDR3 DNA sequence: TGTGCCATCAGCCGGGACAGAGAAGATGAGCAGTTCTTC.

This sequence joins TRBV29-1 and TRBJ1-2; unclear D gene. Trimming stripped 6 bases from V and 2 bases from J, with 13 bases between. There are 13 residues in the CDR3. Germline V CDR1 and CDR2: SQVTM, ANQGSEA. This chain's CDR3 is CSVKNATNYGYTF. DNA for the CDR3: TGCAGCGTGAAAAACGCAACCAACTATGGCTACACCTTC.

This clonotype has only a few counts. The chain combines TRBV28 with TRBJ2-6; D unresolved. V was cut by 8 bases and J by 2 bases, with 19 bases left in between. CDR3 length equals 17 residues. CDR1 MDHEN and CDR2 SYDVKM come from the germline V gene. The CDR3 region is CASRTSKGSTGANVLTF. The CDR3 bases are TGTGCCAGCCGCACTTCGAAGGGTTCCACTGGGGCCAACGTCCTGACTTTC.

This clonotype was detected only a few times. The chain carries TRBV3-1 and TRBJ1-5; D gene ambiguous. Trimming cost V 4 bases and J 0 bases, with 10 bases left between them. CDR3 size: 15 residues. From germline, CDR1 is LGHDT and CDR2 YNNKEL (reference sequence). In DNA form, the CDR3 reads TGTGCCAGCAGCCCTGACACTTTTAGCAATCAGCCCCAGCATTTT. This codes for CASSPDTFSNQPQHF. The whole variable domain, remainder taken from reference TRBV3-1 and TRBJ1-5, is DTAVSQTPKYLVTQMGNDKSIKCEQNLGHDTMYWYKQDSKKFLKIMFSYNNKELIINETVPNRFSPKSPDKAHLNLHINSLELGDSAVYFCASSPDTFSNQPQHFGDGTRLSIL.

The CDR3 here is CSARDYRDPVETQYF. Here the CDR3 DNA reads TGCAGTGCTAGAGATTACCGGGACCCCGTGGAGACCCAGTACTTC. V is TRBV20-1 and J is TRBJ2-5; D may match TRBD1 or TRBD2 (5 bases each). From germline, CDR1 is DFQATT and CDR2 SNEGSKA (reference sequence). Between the trimmed V and J ends, which lost 0 bases and 5 bases, there was a span of 16 bases. This CDR3 is built from 15 residues.

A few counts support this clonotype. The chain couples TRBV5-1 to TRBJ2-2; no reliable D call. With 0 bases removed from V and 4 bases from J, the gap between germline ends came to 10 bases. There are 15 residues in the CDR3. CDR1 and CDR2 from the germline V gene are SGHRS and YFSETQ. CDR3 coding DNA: TGCGCCAGCAGCTTGGACTCGGGTTCCACCGGGGAGCTGTTTTTT. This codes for CASSLDSGSTGELFF.

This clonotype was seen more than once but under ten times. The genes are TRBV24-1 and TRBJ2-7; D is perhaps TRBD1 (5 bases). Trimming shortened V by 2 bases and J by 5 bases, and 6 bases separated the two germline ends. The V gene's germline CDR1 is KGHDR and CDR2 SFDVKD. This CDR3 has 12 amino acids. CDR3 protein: CATSDWGNEQYF. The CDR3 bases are TGTGCCACCAGTGATTGGGGCAACGAGCAGTACTTC.

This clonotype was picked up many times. CDR3 sequence reads: CASSQGGETQYF. CDR3 nucleotides: TGCGCCAGCAGCCAGGGGGGCGAGACCCAGTACTTC. The V and J genes are TRBV4-1 and TRBJ2-5; either TRBD1 or TRBD2 may fit D (6 bases each). Germline lookup yields CDR1 MGHRA and CDR2 YSYEKL. Trimming removed 3 bases from V and 5 bases from J, with 7 bases in between. The CDR3 runs to 12 residues.

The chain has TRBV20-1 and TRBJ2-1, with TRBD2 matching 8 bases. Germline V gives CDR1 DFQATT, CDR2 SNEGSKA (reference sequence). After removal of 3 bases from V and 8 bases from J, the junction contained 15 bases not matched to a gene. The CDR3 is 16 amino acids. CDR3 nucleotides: TGCAGTGCTAGGGCTCGGGAAGGAGCGGGAGTATATGAGCAGTTCTTC. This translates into CSARAREGAGVYEQFF.

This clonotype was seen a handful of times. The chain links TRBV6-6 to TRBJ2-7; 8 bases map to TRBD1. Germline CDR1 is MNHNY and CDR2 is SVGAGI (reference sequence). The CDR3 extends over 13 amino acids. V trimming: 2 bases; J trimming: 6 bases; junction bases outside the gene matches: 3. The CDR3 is CASSYRDRGEQYF. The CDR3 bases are TGTGCCAGCAGTTACCGCGACAGGGGCGAGCAGTACTTC.

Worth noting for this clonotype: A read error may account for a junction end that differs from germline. CDR3 sequence (DNA): TGTGCCAGCAACTTAGATAGAGCCGGGGAGCTGTTTTTT. Amino acids: CASNLDRAGELFF. V gene TRBV7-8 combines with J gene TRBJ2-2; D not resolved. The V gene's germline CDR1 is SGHVS and CDR2 FQNEAQ. This CDR3 spans 13 amino acids.

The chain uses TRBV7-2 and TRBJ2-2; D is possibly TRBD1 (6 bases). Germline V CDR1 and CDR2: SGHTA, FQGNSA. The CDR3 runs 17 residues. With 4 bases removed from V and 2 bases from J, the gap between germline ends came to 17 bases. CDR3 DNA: TGTGCCAGCAGCTACTATCAGGGGCAGGTTAACACCGGGGAGCTGTTTTTT. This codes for CASSYYQGQVNTGELFF. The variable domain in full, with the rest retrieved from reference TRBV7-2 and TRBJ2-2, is GAGVSQSPSNKVTEKGKDVELRCDPISGHTALYWYRQSLGQGLEFLIYFQGNSAPDKSGLPSDRFSAERTGGSVSTLTIQRTQQEDSAVYLCASSYYQGQVNTGELFFGEGSRLTVL.

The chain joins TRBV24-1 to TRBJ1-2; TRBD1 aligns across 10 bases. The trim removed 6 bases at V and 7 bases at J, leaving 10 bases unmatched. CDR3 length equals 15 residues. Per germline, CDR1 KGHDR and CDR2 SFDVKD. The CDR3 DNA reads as TGTGCCACCAGTCCCGGGACAGGGGTTGTCGGTGGCTACACCTTC. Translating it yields CATSPGTGVVGGYTF.

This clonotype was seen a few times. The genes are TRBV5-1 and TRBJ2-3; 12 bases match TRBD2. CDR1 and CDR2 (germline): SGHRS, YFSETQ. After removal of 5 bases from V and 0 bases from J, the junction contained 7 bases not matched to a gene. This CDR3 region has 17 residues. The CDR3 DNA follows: TGCGCCAGCAGACGGAAAGGGACTAGCGGGAGCACAGATACGCAGTATTTT. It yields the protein CASRRKGTSGSTDTQYF.

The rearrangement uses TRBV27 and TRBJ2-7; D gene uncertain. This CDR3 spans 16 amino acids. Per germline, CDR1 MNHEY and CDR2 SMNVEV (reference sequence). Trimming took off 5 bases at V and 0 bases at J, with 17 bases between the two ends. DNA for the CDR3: TGTGCCAGCAGTCCGACGGACCCGAAGAGCTCCTACGAGCAGTACTTC. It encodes CASSPTDPKSSYEQYF.

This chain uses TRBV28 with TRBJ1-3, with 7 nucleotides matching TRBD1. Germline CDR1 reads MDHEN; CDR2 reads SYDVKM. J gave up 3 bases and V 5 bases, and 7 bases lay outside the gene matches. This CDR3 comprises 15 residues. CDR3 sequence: CASSPGTAFGNTIYF. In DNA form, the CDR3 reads TGTGCCAGCAGTCCCGGGACAGCTTTTGGAAACACCATATATTTT.